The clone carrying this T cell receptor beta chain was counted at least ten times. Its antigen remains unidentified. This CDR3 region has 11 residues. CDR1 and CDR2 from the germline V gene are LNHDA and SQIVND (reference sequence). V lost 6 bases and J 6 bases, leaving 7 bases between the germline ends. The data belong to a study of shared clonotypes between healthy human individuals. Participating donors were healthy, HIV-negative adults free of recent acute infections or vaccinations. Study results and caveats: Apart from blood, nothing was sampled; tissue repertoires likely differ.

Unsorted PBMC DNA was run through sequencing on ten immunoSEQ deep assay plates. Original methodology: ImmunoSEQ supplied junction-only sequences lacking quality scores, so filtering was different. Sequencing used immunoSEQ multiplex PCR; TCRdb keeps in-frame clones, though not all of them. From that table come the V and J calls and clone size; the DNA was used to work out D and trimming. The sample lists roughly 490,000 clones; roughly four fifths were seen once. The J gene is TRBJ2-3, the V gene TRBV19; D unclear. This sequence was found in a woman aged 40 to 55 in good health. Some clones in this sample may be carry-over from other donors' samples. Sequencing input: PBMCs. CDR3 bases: TGTGCCAGTAGAATAAAGGATACGCAGTATTTT. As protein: CASRIKDTQYF.